This T cell receptor beta chain emerged from a study of molecular identifiers for immune sequencing clone quantification. Findings of the study overall: In CMV-specific effectors, clones above 20 copies held over 97% of molecules; naive, under 1%.

Previously described methods and listed TCR primers were employed for the bulk TCR libraries. TCRdb reprocessed the PCR reads via MiXCR and lists one record per CDR3 protein. The top ten hold 0.7% to 0.95% of the sample, which has more than 450,000 distinct CDR3 sequences, over 20% seen once. This clonotype was counted a few times. Its antigen remains unknown. Material for sequencing was naive CD8+ T cells from blood, with Jurkat cell RNA spiked in. Noted subset: FACS-sorted CD8+CD4-CCR7+CD45RA+ naive T cells. This TCR derives from a human donor in good health. Some libraries in this study had Jurkat cell RNA spiked in.

This CDR3 is CASSLSRVTEQYF. The CDR3 region has the DNA TGTGCCAGCAGCTTATCCAGGGTAACCGAGCAGTACTTC. The chain is built from TRBV13 and TRBJ2-7; D perhaps matches TRBD1 (5 bases). Per germline, CDR1 PRHDT and CDR2 FYEKMQ (reference sequence). The CDR3 totals 13 residues. V lost 2 bases and J 6 bases, leaving 11 bases between the germline ends.